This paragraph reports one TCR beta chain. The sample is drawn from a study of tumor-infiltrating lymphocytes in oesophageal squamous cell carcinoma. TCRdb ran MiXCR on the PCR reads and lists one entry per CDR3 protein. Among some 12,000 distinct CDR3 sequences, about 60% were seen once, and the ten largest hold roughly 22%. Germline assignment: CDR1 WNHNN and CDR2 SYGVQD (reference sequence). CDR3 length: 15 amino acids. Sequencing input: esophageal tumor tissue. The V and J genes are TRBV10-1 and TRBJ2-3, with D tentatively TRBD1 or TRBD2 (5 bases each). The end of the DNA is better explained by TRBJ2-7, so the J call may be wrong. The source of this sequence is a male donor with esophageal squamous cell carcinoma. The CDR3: CASRDQGTDSGGQYF. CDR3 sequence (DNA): TGCGCCAGCAGGGACCAAGGGACGGACTCGGGCGGGCAGTACTTC.